A selection of T cell receptor beta chains follows, all from one sample in a study of blood T cell repertoires in COVID-19. Measured with immunoSEQ multiplex PCR; TCRdb has only the in-frame clones, and not every one. The data contain 250,000 or so clones, 80% to 90% of them seen just once; the ten biggest clones take up 3.5% to 5%. Sequenced sample: peripheral blood. Receptors were obtained from a woman in her thirties or forties who had recovered from COVID-19. The CDR3 runs from the conserved cysteine through the conserved F or W. A D gene is named only where the DNA matches it firmly. Size values are once, few and many counts, or a class for expanded clones, and some rows have none.

>TRBV19|-|-|TRBJ1-5
CASSDQGIGNQPQHF
TGTGCCAGTAGTGATCAGGGGATAGGTAATCAGCCCCAGCATTTT
>TRBV9|TRBD1|-|TRBJ2-5
CASSVATGRETQYF
TGTGCCAGCAGCGTAGCGACAGGGCGAGAGACCCAGTACTTC
>TRBV10-3|TRBD1|-|TRBJ1-3
CATTGQGSGNTIYF
TGTGCCACAACAGGACAGGGGTCAGGAAACACCATATATTTT
>TRBV28|-|-|TRBJ2-1
CASSLPRAAQFF
TGTGCCAGCAGTCTACCCCGAGCGGCGCAGTTCTTC
>TRBV3-1/TRBV3-2|-|-|TRBJ1-2
CASSQGEGGRYGYTF
TGTGCCAGCAGCCAGGGGGAGGGGGGGCGGTATGGCTACACCTTC
>TRBV19|-|-|TRBJ2-1
CASSMTPQGSYNEQFF
TGTGCCAGTAGTATGACCCCGCAGGGGTCCTACAATGAGCAGTTCTTC
>TRBV11-3|-|-|TRBJ1-1
CASRSDRLNTEAFF
TGTGCCAGCAGGTCGGACAGACTGAACACTGAAGCTTTCTTT
>TRBV3-1/TRBV3-2|-|once|TRBJ1-2
CASSQVGAVNYGYTF
TGTGCCAGCAGCCAAGTTGGGGCAGTTAACTATGGCTACACCTTC
>TRBV7-9|-|-|TRBJ2-6
CASTAARSTSGANVLTF
TGTGCCAGCACAGCTGCGCGGTCTACCTCTGGGGCCAACGTCCTGACTTTC
>TRBV30|-|-|TRBJ1-5
CACIEASGQPQHF
TGTGCCTGTATTGAGGCTTCGGGTCAGCCCCAGCATTTT
>TRBV11-3|TRBD1|-|TRBJ1-1
CASSLTGASNTEAFF
TGTGCCAGCAGCTTGACAGGGGCTTCGAACACTGAAGCTTTCTTT
>TRBV10-3|TRBD2|-|TRBJ2-3
CAISEASGSADTQYF
TGTGCCATCAGTGAAGCTAGCGGGAGTGCAGATACGCAGTATTTT
>TRBV28|-|-|TRBJ1-5
CASSLGRVRGQPQHF
TGTGCCAGCAGTTTGGGCAGGGTACGAGGACAGCCCCAGCATTTT
>TRBV9|-|-|TRBJ2-3
CASSALLETPDTQYF
TGTGCCAGCAGCGCCCTACTAGAAACGCCAGATACGCAGTATTTT
>TRBV11-3|TRBD2|-|TRBJ2-2
CASSTTSADTGELFF
TGTGCCAGCAGCACTACTAGCGCCGACACCGGGGAGCTGTTTTTT
>TRBV3-1/TRBV3-2|-|few|TRBJ2-6
CASSYRTGANVLTF
TGTGCCAGCAGTTACAGGACTGGGGCCAACGTCCTGACTTTC
>TRBV27|-|-|TRBJ2-1
CASGQSRNREQFF
TGTGCCAGCGGGCAAAGCCGAAATAGGGAGCAGTTCTTC
>TRBV10-3|-|-|TRBJ1-1
CAIRTDGGEAFF
TGTGCCATCAGAACCGACGGGGGTGAAGCTTTCTTT
>TRBV2|TRBD1|once|TRBJ2-3
CASSEAPRGPTDTQYF
TGTGCCAGCAGTGAAGCGCCGAGGGGGCCCACAGATACGCAGTATTTT
>TRBV6-5|-|-|TRBJ1-1
CASSYRTEAFF
TGTGCCAGCAGTTACCGGACAGAAGCTTTCTTT
>TRBV6-5|TRBD2|-|TRBJ2-1
CASSSPRLAGGNEQFF
TGTGCCAGCAGTTCCCCTCGACTAGCGGGGGGCAATGAGCAGTTCTTC
>TRBV6-5|TRBD1|-|TRBJ1-1
CASRGTGKNTEAFF
TGTGCCAGCAGAGGGACAGGGAAGAACACTGAAGCTTTCTTT
>TRBV6-2/TRBV6-3|-|-|TRBJ2-2
CASSYGLGYTGELFF
TGTGCCAGCAGTTACGGACTGGGATACACCGGGGAGCTGTTTTTT
>TRBV18|TRBD2|-|TRBJ2-5
CASSRLARETQYF
TGTGCCAGCTCACGACTAGCGCGGGAGACCCAGTACTTC
>TRBV11-2|-|-|TRBJ2-7
CASQVTYEQYF
TGTGCCAGCCAGGTTACATACGAGCAGTACTTC
>TRBV6-1|TRBD1|-|TRBJ1-6
CASSVSGTGSVSYNSPLHF
TGTGCCAGCAGTGTATCCGGGACAGGAAGCGTCTCCTATAATTCACCCCTCCACTTT
>TRBV9|TRBD2|-|TRBJ2-1
CASSSTSGRAHEQFF
TGTGCCAGCAGCAGCACTAGCGGGAGGGCACATGAGCAGTTCTTC
>TRBV3-1/TRBV3-2|TRBD1|once|TRBJ1-1
CASSQRMTGDTEAFF
TGTGCCAGCAGCCAAAGAATGACAGGGGACACTGAAGCTTTCTTT
>TRBV2|TRBD2|-|TRBJ2-1
CASRETLAGATRNEQFF
TGTGCCAGCAGGGAGACCTTAGCGGGAGCGACGAGGAATGAGCAGTTCTTC